This paragraph reports one TCR beta chain. Its antigen remains unidentified. This record comes from a study of cytomegalovirus exposure and HLA in healthy donors. Clones were read by immunoSEQ multiplex PCR, and TCRdb kept only the in-frame ones, dropping some. The sample yields tens of thousands of clones, 80% to 90% seen once. This CDR3 contains 16 residues. Germline assignment: CDR1 SGHNT and CDR2 YYREEE (reference sequence). The junction had 4 bases not matched to a gene; V was cut back by 0 bases and J by 6 bases. Study-wide results and caveats: Some TCR beta chains (more than 150 of them) were listed as cytomegalovirus-associated. It was reported that the classifier diagnosed cytomegalovirus status with high specificity and sensitivity in both the original and validation cohorts.

Sequenced sample: PBMCs. This receptor was obtained from a woman under 30 in good health and CMV-seronegative. The genes are TRBV5-4 and TRBJ1-6, with 9 positions matching TRBD1. CDR3: CASSLAGTGLNSPLHF. The CDR3 nucleotides read TGTGCCAGCAGCTTGGCCGGGACAGGGCTTAATTCACCCCTCCACTTT.